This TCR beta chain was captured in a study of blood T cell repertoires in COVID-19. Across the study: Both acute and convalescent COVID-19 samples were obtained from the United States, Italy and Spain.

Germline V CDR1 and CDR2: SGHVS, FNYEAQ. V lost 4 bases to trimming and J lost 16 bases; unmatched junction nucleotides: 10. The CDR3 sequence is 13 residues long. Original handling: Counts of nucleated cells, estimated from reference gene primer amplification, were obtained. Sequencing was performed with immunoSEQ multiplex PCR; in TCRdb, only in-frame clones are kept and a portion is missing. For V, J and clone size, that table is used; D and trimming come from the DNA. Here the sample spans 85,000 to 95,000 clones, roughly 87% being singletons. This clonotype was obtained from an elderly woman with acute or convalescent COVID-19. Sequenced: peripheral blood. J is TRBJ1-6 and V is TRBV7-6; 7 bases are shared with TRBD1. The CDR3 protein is CASSSQGSGRLHF. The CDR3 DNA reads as TGTGCCAGCAGCTCACAGGGGTCCGGTAGGCTCCACTTT.